This TCR beta chain was sequenced for a study of OX40 agonist ivuxolimab in advanced cancers. Study-wide results and limits: Both blood CD4+ and CD8+ T cells showed clonal growth by week 6 at 0.1 to 3.0 mg/kg. More expanded clones were seen, on average, in CD8+ T cells than in CD4+. Clonal expansion in partial responders at 0.1-3.0 mg/kg ranked among the lowest.

The study sampled blood at baseline, cycle 4 day 1, and cycle 7 day 1. The sample holds a few counts of this clone. Its specificity is unknown. TCRdb's copy holds only in-frame clones and misses some; the assay was immunoSEQ multiplex PCR. The sample includes about 60,000 clones, more than 85% of them seen just once. Looked up from germline, CDR1 is SGHRS and CDR2 is YFSETQ. V lost 0 bases to trimming and J lost 2 bases; unmatched junction nucleotides: 7. The CDR3 runs to 16 residues. The chain carries TRBV5-1 and TRBJ1-2, with 7 bases matching TRBD1. The sequence derives from an adult with an advanced solid tumor such as melanoma, head and neck, liver or kidney cancer. Sequences were derived from CD4+ or CD8+ T cells sorted from blood, sampled in a trial of the OX40 agonist ivuxolimab. The CDR3 sequence: CASSLATGTANYGYTF. The CDR3 region has the DNA TGCGCCAGCAGCTTGGCTACCGGGACAGCGAACTATGGCTACACCTTC.